Below are 27 T cell receptor beta chains sequenced from a single sample in a study of shared clonotypes between healthy human individuals. Some clones are missing from TCRdb's copy, which holds only in-frame ones; the method was immunoSEQ multiplex PCR. The repertoire has around 2.5 million clones, 93% of them found once; the top ten carry approximately 0.35%. Sequenced input: naive CD4+ T cells from PBMCs. The subset here: CD45RA+ positively selected. These receptor sequences come from a man aged 18 to 35 in good health. Some clones in this sample may be carry-over from other donors' samples.

The genes are TRBV5-1 and TRBJ2-4; the D is unclear. Between the trimmed V and J ends, which lost 0 bases and 0 bases, there was a span of 19 bases. This CDR3 is 19 amino acids long. Looked up from germline, CDR1 is SGHRS and CDR2 is YFSETQ. CDR3 protein: CASSLGEWNQNLAKNIQYF. The CDR3 DNA sequence: TGCGCCAGCAGCTTGGGGGAATGGAACCAAAACCTAGCCAAAAACATTCAGTACTTC.

The sample holds one count of this clone. The chain employs TRBV2 and TRBJ1-1; 7 nucleotides align to TRBD1. The germline CDR1 and CDR2 sequences are SNHLY and FYNNEI. There are 14 residues in the CDR3. V gave up 5 bases and J gave up 1 base; unmatched junction bases: 4. The CDR3 sequence is CASSQDRANTEAFF. The CDR3, as DNA: TGTGCCAGCAGTCAAGACAGGGCGAACACTGAAGCTTTCTTT.

This sequence joins TRBV6-4 and TRBJ1-1, with 7 bases aligning to TRBD1. The germline gives CDR1 MRHNA, CDR2 SNTAGT. V gave up 6 bases and J gave up 1 base; unmatched junction bases: 17. This CDR3 region has 18 residues. CDR3 nucleotides: TGTGCCAGCAGCTTAACAGGGGTGTACCCCAAGACGAACACTGAAGCTTTCTTT. It translates to CASSLTGVYPKTNTEAFF.

This rearrangement joins TRBV29-1 to TRBJ1-4, with a possible D match to TRBD1 (5 bases). Germline CDR1 and CDR2: SQVTM and ANQGSEA. CDR3 length equals 14 residues. Trimming left V 7 bases short and J 10 bases short, with 22 bases between. CDR3 region: CSGQMGTGVVKLFF. The CDR3 DNA is TGCAGCGGCCAGATGGGGACGGGGGTTGTAAAACTGTTTTTT.

The chain has TRBV7-9 and TRBJ1-4; D may be TRBD1 (5 bases). Deletions cut 4 bases from V and 14 bases from J, with 23 bases between. The germline V gene has CDR1 SEHNR and CDR2 FQNEAQ (reference sequence). The CDR3 runs to 15 residues. In DNA form, the CDR3 reads TGTGCCAGCAGCTCCCCGACAGCGTTAGGGCCTGGGCTGTTTTTT. Translating it yields CASSSPTALGPGLFF.

V and J are TRBV30 and TRBJ2-5, with 12 bases that match TRBD2. Germline V gives CDR1 GTSNPN, CDR2 SVGIG (reference sequence). The CDR3 sequence is 16 residues long. V was pared by 3 bases and J by 4 bases, with 9 bases of the junction left unmatched. CDR3 bases: TGTGCCTGGAGCTCAGCCCTAGCGGGAGGGCGAGAGACCCAGTACTTC. Its translation is CAWSSALAGGRETQYF.

The chain combines TRBV6-6 with TRBJ2-1, with D possibly being TRBD2 (6 bases). V shed 6 bases and J shed 8 bases, with 17 bases lying between them. This CDR3 is built from 14 residues. Germline loops: CDR1 MNHNY, CDR2 SVGAGI (reference sequence). The CDR3 DNA reads as TGTGCCAGCAGATGGCGGGGTGGGGCTGATGAGCAGTTCTTC. It codes for CASRWRGGADEQFF.

This chain uses TRBV28 with TRBJ1-1; D is perhaps TRBD1 (6 bases). Trimming took off 10 bases at V and 6 bases at J, with 27 bases between the two ends. CDR3 size: 16 residues. The germline V gene encodes CDR1 MDHEN and CDR2 SYDVKM. The CDR3 coding sequence is TGTGCCATTTCCCGAACGGCAGGACAGTCGCGGGCTGAAGCTTTCTTT. Protein: CAISRTAGQSRAEAFF.

The chain has TRBV7-6 and TRBJ2-7, with 7 bases matching TRBD2. From germline, CDR1 is SGHVS and CDR2 FNYEAQ. This CDR3 region has 15 residues. V dropped 5 bases and J dropped 5; count of bases not matched to a gene: 12. The CDR3, as DNA: TGTGCCAGCAGCGCCATGGCGGGACGGGGGGACGAGCAGTACTTC. This translates into CASSAMAGRGDEQYF. Supplemented by reference TRBV7-6 and TRBJ2-7, the full variable domain reads GAGVSQSPRYKVTKRGQDVALRCDPISGHVSLYWYRQALGQGPEFLTYFNYEAQQDKSGLPNDRFSAERPEGSISTLTIQRTEQRDSAMYRCASSAMAGRGDEQYFGPGTRLTVT.

The rearrangement uses TRBV7-3 and TRBJ2-5; 8 nucleotides align to TRBD1. The CDR3 runs to 14 residues. Germline-derived CDR1 and CDR2 are SGHTA and FQGTGA. V lost 5 bases and J lost 4; bases outside the gene matches: 6. In DNA, the CDR3 is TGTGCCAGCAGCCCAGGGGGCTTGGGAGAGACCCAGTACTTC. Translated, it gives CASSPGGLGETQYF.

This clone has a single count. The chain couples TRBV7-2 to TRBJ2-5; TRBD1 might be the D (6 bases). The V end lost 5 bases, the J end lost 2 bases, and 15 bases lay between the germline ends. The CDR3 length is 15 residues. Germline CDR1 and CDR2: SGHTA and FQGNSA. DNA for the CDR3: TGTGCCAGCAGCCCGTTCGGGACACAACAAGAGACCCAGTACTTC. The encoded protein is CASSPFGTQQETQYF.

The chain carries TRBV5-4 and TRBJ1-4; D possibly corresponds to TRBD1 (6 bases). Germline lookup yields CDR1 SGHNT and CDR2 YYREEE (reference sequence). Trimming cost V 2 bases and J 5 bases, with 10 bases left between them. The CDR3 loop spans 14 amino acids. CDR3 protein: CASSFGQQNEKLFF. CDR3 DNA sequence: TGTGCCAGCAGCTTCGGACAGCAGAATGAAAAACTGTTTTTT. Full variable domain (missing parts from reference TRBV5-4 and TRBJ1-4): ETGVTQSPTHLIKTRGQQVTLRCSSQSGHNTVSWYQQALGQGPQFIFQYYREEENGRGNFPPRFSGLQFPNYSSELNVNALELDDSALYLCASSFGQQNEKLFFGSGTQLSVL.

The chain uses TRBV5-6 and TRBJ1-5; D remains unclear. The V gene's germline CDR1 is SGHDT and CDR2 YYEEEE. V was clipped by 2 bases and J by 2 bases, with 5 bases between them. This CDR3 comprises 13 residues. DNA of the CDR3: TGTGCCAGCAGCTTCAGGCGCAATCAGCCCCAGCATTTT. As protein: CASSFRRNQPQHF.

The rearrangement links TRBV5-1 to TRBJ1-1; no clear D gene. Germline V gene sequence: CDR1 SGHRS, CDR2 YFSETQ. The CDR3 spans 13 residues. V was cut by 0 bases and J by 11 bases, with 14 bases left in between. The CDR3 here is CASSLEVQSPAFF. The CDR3 region has the DNA TGCGCCAGCAGCTTGGAGGTCCAGTCACCGGCTTTCTTT.

This clone showed up just once. CDR3 in amino acids: CASSLRGDRSNTEAFF. The CDR3 coding sequence is TGTGCCAGCAGCCTGAGGGGTGACAGGAGCAACACTGAAGCTTTCTTT. The chain combines TRBV9 with TRBJ1-1, with TRBD1 as a possible D gene (6 bases). Trimming took off 4 bases at V and 2 bases at J, with 18 bases between the two ends. Germline V gene lookup returns CDR1 SGDLS and CDR2 YYNGEE. The CDR3 is 16 amino acids.

The chain joins TRBV27 to TRBJ1-2; TRBD1 aligns across 9 bases. Germline V CDR1 and CDR2: MNHEY, SMNVEV (reference sequence). V lost 6 bases and J lost 4; bases outside the gene matches: 9. The CDR3 totals 15 residues. For the CDR3, the DNA is TGTGCCAGCAGATCGGCGGGACAGGGCTTCTATGGCTACACCTTC. This sequence encodes CASRSAGQGFYGYTF.

The chain uses TRBV7-2 and TRBJ1-1; 7 nucleotides line up with TRBD1. Trimming took 1 base from V and 6 from J; bases not matched to a gene: 5. Germline CDR1 reads SGHTA; CDR2 reads FQGNSA. The CDR3 spans 14 residues. The CDR3 sequence: CASSLVGGGSEAFF. DNA of the CDR3: TGTGCCAGCAGCTTAGTAGGGGGCGGGTCTGAAGCTTTCTTT.

The V and J genes are TRBV19 and TRBJ2-1; 7 bases fit TRBD2. Germline CDR1 LNHDA, CDR2 SQIVND (reference sequence). The CDR3 totals 15 residues. The V and J ends lost 3 bases and 6 bases, in that order; junction bases with no gene match: 8. The CDR3 nucleotides are TGTGCCAGTAGTATGGTTGGGGAGGGCTCCAATGAGCAGTTCTTC. This gives the protein CASSMVGEGSNEQFF.

This clone was picked up a small number of times. Other DNA sequences of this sample code for an identical CDR3. This chain links TRBV6-5 with TRBJ1-1; D perhaps matches TRBD1 (5 bases). This CDR3 has 13 residues. Germline V gives CDR1 MNHEY, CDR2 SVGAGI. V lost 0 bases and J 4 bases, leaving 6 bases between the germline ends. The CDR3 nucleotides are TGTGCCAGCAGTTACTCGGGACGCACTGAAGCTTTCTTT. It translates to CASSYSGRTEAFF.

The chain recombines TRBV12-5 with TRBJ2-3; D is unresolved. V lost 6 bases, J lost 7 bases, and 8 bases lay in between. CDR1 and CDR2 from the germline V gene are LGHNT and FRNRAP. There are 11 residues in the CDR3. This chain's CDR3 is CASGRGYTQYF. CDR3 bases: TGTGCTAGTGGCCGCGGCTATACGCAGTATTTT. Filled out from reference TRBV12-5 and TRBJ2-3, the complete variable domain reads DARVTQTPRHKVTEMGQEVTMRCQPILGHNTVFWYRQTMMQGLELLAYFRNRAPLDDSGMPKDRFSAEMPDATLATLKIQPSEPRDSAVYFCASGRGYTQYFGPGTRLTVL.

The chain couples TRBV6-5 to TRBJ1-4; D is undetermined. Trimming shortened V by 6 bases and J by 3 bases, and 11 bases separated the two germline ends. Germline V gene sequence: CDR1 MNHEY, CDR2 SVGAGI. This CDR3 is 14 amino acids long. The CDR3 reads CASRRVHSNEKLFF. The CDR3, as DNA: TGTGCCAGCAGAAGGGTACACTCTAATGAAAAACTGTTTTTT.

This chain links TRBV6-1 with TRBJ2-7; D gene uncertain. The germline V gene encodes CDR1 MNHNS and CDR2 SASEGT. V shed 10 bases and J shed 3 bases, with 7 bases lying between them. The CDR3 loop spans 10 amino acids. The CDR3 here is CATRSYEQYF. CDR3 DNA sequence: TGTGCCACCCGGAGCTACGAGCAGTACTTC.

The chain is built from TRBV28 and TRBJ2-7; 16 nucleotides align to TRBD2. This CDR3 has 20 residues. Germline V lookup: CDR1 MDHEN, CDR2 SYDVKM. After removal of 5 bases from V and 6 bases from J, the junction contained 19 bases not matched to a gene. The CDR3 loop is CASSPGTSGRALMDKAEQYF. DNA of the CDR3: TGTGCCAGCAGTCCGGGGACTAGCGGGAGGGCCCTCATGGATAAAGCCGAGCAGTACTTC.

In the case of this clone: The same CDR3 also results from other DNA sequences found in this sample. The chain couples TRBV5-1 to TRBJ2-5; maybe TRBD1 (6 bases). The J call is doubtful: the DNA matches TRBJ2-7 better. The CDR3 extends over 14 amino acids. Per germline, CDR1 SGHRS and CDR2 YFSETQ. CDR3 region: CASSLGTASYEQYF. CDR3 coding DNA: TGCGCCAGCAGCTTGGGGACAGCCTCCTACGAGCAGTACTTC.

The genes are TRBV7-6 and TRBJ1-1, with 7 positions matching TRBD1. CDR1 is SGHVS and CDR2 is FNYEAQ in the germline V gene. The CDR3 extends over 13 amino acids. Trimming at V came to 5 bases and at J to 6 bases, leaving 6 bases not matched to a gene. The CDR3 region is CASSPRGRAEAFF. In DNA form, the CDR3 reads TGTGCCAGCAGCCCCAGGGGGAGGGCTGAAGCTTTCTTT.

The chain recombines TRBV4-3 with TRBJ2-1; 7 nucleotides agree with TRBD2. Germline V CDR1 and CDR2: LGHNA, YSLEER. The CDR3 covers 15 residues. V shed 4 bases, J shed 1 base, and the junction held 4 bases outside the gene matches. The CDR3 region is CASSPGGRSYNEQFF. DNA of the CDR3: TGCGCCAGCAGCCCGGGCGGGAGATCCTACAATGAGCAGTTCTTC.

This clone was counted a single time. The chain uses TRBV29-1 and TRBJ2-6, with D perhaps TRBD1 (6 bases). The CDR3 has 15 amino acids. Germline lookup yields CDR1 SQVTM and CDR2 ANQGSEA. The V end was cut by 7 bases, the J end by 0 bases, with 13 bases between. The CDR3 DNA reads TGCAGCGCTGGGGGCGGCAGCTCTGGGGCCAACGTCCTGACTTTC. This gives the protein CSAGGGSSGANVLTF.